This TCR beta chain was retrieved from a study of cytomegalovirus exposure and HLA in healthy donors. The study's findings and limits: Within the approximately 110 validation repertoires, first-cohort TCR clusters tended to co-occur, according to a later analysis. Cytomegalovirus-associated TCR beta chains were listed, numbering around 150. There were some public TCRs occurring in many donors, but most TCR sequences were rare.

The donors formed part of the roughly 120-subject validation cohort, distinct from the roughly 620-subject first cohort. This clone turned up a few times. The target antigen is unknown. Libraries were prepared by immunoSEQ multiplex PCR; TCRdb keeps only in-frame clonotypes and omits some of them. The profile covers 90,000 to 150,000 clones, with over 75% appearing a single time and 2.1% taken by the ten largest. The receptor was isolated from a woman younger than 45 in good health and CMV-seronegative. The sample was PBMCs.

The CDR3 DNA reads as TGTGCCAGCAACGCCCGGGGTTCGAACACTGAAGCTTTCTTT. Protein sequence: CASNARGSNTEAFF. The V call is TRBV7-9, the J call TRBJ1-1, with D uncertain. Germline V gives CDR1 SEHNR, CDR2 FQNEAQ (reference sequence). V lost 7 bases, J lost 1 base, and 13 bases lay in between. This CDR3 spans 14 amino acids.